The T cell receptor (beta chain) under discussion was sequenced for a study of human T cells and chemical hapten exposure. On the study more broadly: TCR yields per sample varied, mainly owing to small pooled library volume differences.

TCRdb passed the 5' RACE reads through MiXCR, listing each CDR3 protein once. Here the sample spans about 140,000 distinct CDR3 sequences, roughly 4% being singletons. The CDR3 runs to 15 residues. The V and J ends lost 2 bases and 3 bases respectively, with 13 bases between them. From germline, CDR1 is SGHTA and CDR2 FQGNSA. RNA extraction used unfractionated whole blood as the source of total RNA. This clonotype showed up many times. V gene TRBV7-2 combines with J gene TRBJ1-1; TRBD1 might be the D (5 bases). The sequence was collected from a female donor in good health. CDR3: CASSLFWGDDTEAFF. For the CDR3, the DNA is TGTGCCAGCAGCTTATTTTGGGGGGATGACACTGAAGCTTTCTTT. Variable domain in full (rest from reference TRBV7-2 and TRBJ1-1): GAGVSQSPSNKVTEKGKDVELRCDPISGHTALYWYRQSLGQGLEFLIYFQGNSAPDKSGLPSDRFSAERTGGSVSTLTIQRTQQEDSAVYLCASSLFWGDDTEAFFGQGTRLTVV.